What follows are 8 T cell receptor beta chains derived from one specimen sequenced in a study of blood T cell repertoires in COVID-19. TCRdb keeps only in-frame clones here, not all; method: immunoSEQ multiplex PCR. Among hundreds of thousands of clones, around 80% were seen once, and the ten largest hold 7% to 10%. The sequenced sample was peripheral blood. The receptor source for this set is a woman between 45 and 60 years old with acute or convalescent COVID-19.

The chain carries TRBV27 and TRBJ2-3; 8 nucleotides line up with TRBD2. With V trimmed by 6 bases and J by 4 bases, 3 bases remained unmatched. The CDR3 totals 13 residues. Germline V gives CDR1 MNHEY, CDR2 SMNVEV (reference sequence). In DNA, the CDR3 is TGTGCCAGCAGCGGGAGGGGGGCAGATACGCAGTATTTT. Its protein is CASSGRGADTQYF.

The V call is TRBV5-6, the J call TRBJ2-1, with 11 bases identical to TRBD2. The CDR3 consists of 15 residues. Germline-derived CDR1 and CDR2 are SGHDT and YYEEEE. V was clipped by 3 bases and J by 7 bases; unmatched bases: 6. The CDR3 DNA sequence: TGTGCCAGCAGCTCATATAGCGGGAGGGTTAATGAGCAGTTCTTC. Translating it yields CASSSYSGRVNEQFF. Based on the CDR3 plus reference TRBV5-6 and TRBJ2-1, the full variable domain is DAGVTQSPTHLIKTRGQQVTLRCSPKSGHDTVSWYQQALGQGPQFIFQYYEEEERQRGNFPDRFSGHQFPNYSSELNVNALLLGDSALYLCASSSYSGRVNEQFFGPGTRLTVL.

The CDR3 sequence: CASSYLAGTSYNEQFF. As DNA, the CDR3 is TGTGCCAGCAGTTACTTAGCGGGAACCTCCTACAATGAGCAGTTCTTC. This chain connects TRBV6-6 to TRBJ2-1; 8 bases line up with TRBD2. In germline, CDR1 is MNHNY, CDR2 SVGAGI (reference sequence). Trimming removed 1 base from V and 0 bases from J; junction bases left unmatched: 2. CDR3 length: 16 residues.

As to this clone: The same CDR3 arises from other DNA sequences in this sample as well. J is TRBJ2-7 and V is TRBV11-2; no reliable D call. Germline-derived CDR1 and CDR2 are SGHAT and FQNNGV. The CDR3 contains 12 residues. Between the trimmed V and J ends, which lost 1 base and 2 bases, there was a span of 3 bases. DNA of the CDR3: TGTGCCAGCAGCTTAGCGGCCTACGAGCAGTACTTC. This sequence encodes CASSLAAYEQYF.

The chain couples TRBV24-1 to TRBJ1-2, with TRBD1 matching over 12 bases. There are 20 residues in the CDR3. Germline CDR1 is KGHDR and CDR2 is SFDVKD. Losses at the gene ends were 3 bases for V and 5 bases for J; bases not matched to a gene: 18. The CDR3 is CATSDQPLPPGTGGHYGYTF. The CDR3 DNA follows: TGTGCCACCAGTGATCAACCCCTCCCTCCCGGGACAGGGGGCCATTATGGCTACACCTTC.

The chain carries TRBV5-4 and TRBJ2-2; TRBD2 matches 9 bases. Germline CDR1 SGHNT, CDR2 YYREEE (reference sequence). Trimming cost V 0 bases and J 1 base; bases outside gene matches: 4. The CDR3 has 17 amino acids. The CDR3 sequence is CASSLGQLAGNTGELFF. The CDR3 DNA reads as TGTGCCAGCAGCTTGGGGCAACTAGCGGGGAACACCGGGGAGCTGTTTTTT.

The chain carries TRBV28 and TRBJ2-1; a possible D gene is TRBD2 (5 bases). Trimming removed 5 bases from V and 9 bases from J, with 8 bases in between. The CDR3 length is 11 residues. Germline V lookup: CDR1 MDHEN, CDR2 SYDVKM. The CDR3 sequence: CASSSGGEQFF. CDR3 nucleotide sequence: TGTGCCAGCAGTAGCGGTGGTGAGCAGTTCTTC. The entire variable domain, with the rest obtained from reference TRBV28 and TRBJ2-1, is as follows: DVKVTQSSRYLVKRTGEKVFLECVQDMDHENMFWYRQDPGLGLRLIYFSYDVKMKEKGDIPEGYSVSREKKERFSLILESASTNQTSMYLCASSSGGEQFFGPGTRLTVL.

The CDR3 loop reads CASRRGTGTLGTDTQYF. Here the CDR3 DNA reads TGTGCCAGCAGGCGGGGGACCGGGACCTTGGGAACAGATACGCAGTATTTT. The V call is TRBV28, the J call TRBJ2-3, with 7 bases lining up with TRBD2. Germline CDR1 and CDR2: MDHEN and SYDVKM. The J segment lost 3 bases and the V segment lost 6 bases, leaving 15 bases of the junction unmatched. CDR3 length: 17 residues.